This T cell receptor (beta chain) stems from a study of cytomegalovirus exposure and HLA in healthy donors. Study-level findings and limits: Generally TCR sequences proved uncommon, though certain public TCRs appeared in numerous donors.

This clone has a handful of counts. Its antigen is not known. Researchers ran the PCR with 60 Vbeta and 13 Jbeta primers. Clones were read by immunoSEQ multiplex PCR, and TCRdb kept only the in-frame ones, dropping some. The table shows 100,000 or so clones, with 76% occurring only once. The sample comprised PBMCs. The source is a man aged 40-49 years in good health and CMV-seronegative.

The CDR3 DNA reads as TGTGCCAGCAGCTACGAGTTGAACACTGAAGCTTTCTTT. This gives the protein CASSYELNTEAFF. The chain couples TRBV11-2 to TRBJ1-1; D is unresolved. Germline-derived CDR1 and CDR2 are SGHAT and FQNNGV. V lost 4 bases, J lost 0 bases, and 6 bases lay in between. CDR3 length equals 13 residues.